Included here is one TCR beta chain sequence, with context. The CDR3 contains 13 residues. CDR1 and CDR2 from the germline V gene are MDHEN and SYDVKM. V was cut by 5 bases and J by 8 bases, with 15 bases left in between. Here immunoSEQ multiplex PCR was the method, and the copy in TCRdb shows in-frame clones only, minus some. The sample has roughly 52,000 clones; around 97% are singletons. These data are taken from a study of control samples from healthy donors and cancer patients. The sample taken for sequencing was blood. The source is a woman aged 25 to 45 in good health. The chain recombines TRBV28 with TRBJ1-1; D might be TRBD1 (6 bases). CDR3 in amino acids: CASSPSWGPEAFF. The CDR3 DNA follows: TGTGCCAGCAGTCCCTCGTGGGGGCCCGAAGCTTTCTTT.